A single sample is the source of the 18 T cell receptor beta chains below, sequenced in a study of cytomegalovirus exposure and HLA in healthy donors. It was with 60 Vbeta and 13 Jbeta primers that the PCR ran. Produced via immunoSEQ multiplex PCR; TCRdb's table is partial and in-frame only. The repertoire holds around 130,000 clones, with about 76% as singletons. Source material: PBMCs. The receptors stem from a woman in her thirties or forties in good health and CMV-seronegative.

J is TRBJ2-1 and V is TRBV11-2; TRBD2 matches 7 bases. Looked up from germline, CDR1 is SGHAT and CDR2 is FQNNGV. The CDR3 has 15 amino acids. Losses at the gene ends were 5 bases for V and 3 bases for J; bases not matched to a gene: 7. Here the CDR3 DNA reads TGTGCCAGCAGCCCCTCCCCGGGGGGCTACAATGAGCAGTTCTTC. Protein sequence: CASSPSPGGYNEQFF.

DNA for the CDR3: TGTGCCAGCAGTATAGGGACAGGCTATGAAAAACTGTTTTTT. Protein product: CASSIGTGYEKLFF. The gene calls are TRBV28 and TRBJ1-4, with 8 bases fitting TRBD1. Per germline, CDR1 MDHEN and CDR2 SYDVKM. The CDR3 consists of 14 residues. The junction had 5 bases not matched to a gene; V was cut back by 5 bases and J by 6 bases.

This rearrangement joins TRBV5-1 to TRBJ1-1; 10 nucleotides match TRBD1. The CDR3 runs to 15 residues. Germline V lookup: CDR1 SGHRS, CDR2 YFSETQ. With 1 base clipped from V and 5 bases from J, the junction kept 5 bases outside the gene matches. The CDR3 here is CASSLRTGGRTEAFF. The CDR3 nucleotides read TGCGCCAGCAGCTTGAGGACAGGGGGAAGAACTGAAGCTTTCTTT.

The chain carries TRBV30 and TRBJ1-4; TRBD1 is a possible D gene (5 bases). The V end lost 5 bases, the J end lost 10 bases, and 20 bases lay between the germline ends. Per the germline V gene, CDR1 is GTSNPN and CDR2 is SVGIG (reference sequence). The CDR3 runs to 14 residues. The CDR3 DNA reads as TGTGCCTGGGGCCGAGCCGGGGGTGACCGAAAACTGTTTTTT. Translation: CAWGRAGGDRKLFF.

The chain couples TRBV18 to TRBJ1-4; 7 bases fit TRBD1. CDR1 and CDR2 (germline): KGHSH, LQKENI. This CDR3 is built from 17 residues. With 2 bases clipped from V and 6 bases from J, the junction kept 12 bases outside the gene matches. The CDR3 DNA sequence: TGTGCCAGCTCACCATCCCTCGACAGGGAAGGTCATGAAAAACTGTTTTTT. It encodes CASSPSLDREGHEKLFF.

The chain couples TRBV11-2 to TRBJ1-1, with TRBD1 matching 7 bases. This CDR3 has 12 amino acids. Looked up from germline, CDR1 is SGHAT and CDR2 is FQNNGV. The trim removed 4 bases at V and 11 bases at J, leaving 7 bases unmatched. The CDR3, as DNA: TGTGCCAGCAGCTCTTATACAGGGGAGGCTTTCTTT. As protein: CASSSYTGEAFF. Variable domain in full (rest from reference TRBV11-2 and TRBJ1-1): EAGVAQSPRYKIIEKRQSVAFWCNPISGHATLYWYQQILGQGPKLLIQFQNNGVVDDSQLPKDRFSAERLKGVDSTLKIQPAKLEDSAVYLCASSSYTGEAFFGQGTRLTVV.

The gene calls are TRBV7-2 and TRBJ1-4, with D uncertain. The CDR3 extends over 13 amino acids. Germline CDR1 reads SGHTA; CDR2 reads FQGNSA. The V gene lost 7 bases and the J gene lost 5 bases, with 11 bases spanning the gap. The CDR3 DNA is TGTGCCAGCAATGGCAGGTTGAATGAAAAACTGTTTTTT. Translated, it gives CASNGRLNEKLFF.

The chain combines TRBV5-6 with TRBJ2-1; perhaps TRBD2 as D (5 bases). V was trimmed by 0 bases and J by 5 bases, leaving 9 bases between them. The CDR3 consists of 14 residues. The V gene's germline CDR1 is SGHDT and CDR2 YYEEEE. CDR3 in DNA: TGTGCCAGCAGCTTGGCCCGGCGGGACAATGAGCAGTTCTTC. Protein: CASSLARRDNEQFF.

The J gene is TRBJ2-2, the V gene TRBV15, with TRBD1 matching over 9 bases. V was clipped by 1 base and J by 3 bases; unmatched bases: 9. The CDR3 spans 18 residues. CDR1 and CDR2 from the germline V gene are LNHNV and YYDKDF (reference sequence). DNA for the CDR3: TGTGCCACCAGCAGAGTTTTCCGGGACAGGGCTTACACCGGGGAGCTGTTTTTT. It codes for CATSRVFRDRAYTGELFF.

This chain links TRBV28 with TRBJ2-1; TRBD2 is a possible D gene (7 bases). Trimming took off 2 bases at V and 7 bases at J, with 15 bases between the two ends. CDR3 size: 15 residues. Germline V gene lookup returns CDR1 MDHEN and CDR2 SYDVKM. The CDR3 spells CASSLGGAGTNEQFF. The CDR3 coding sequence is TGTGCCAGCAGTTTAGGGGGGGCAGGGACGAATGAGCAGTTCTTC.

The chain joins TRBV6-6 to TRBJ2-2; 8 nucleotides match TRBD1. CDR3 length equals 15 residues. The V segment lost 7 bases and the J segment 6 bases; nucleotides outside the gene matches: 10. Germline CDR1 is MNHNY and CDR2 is SVGAGI (reference sequence). Written as DNA, the CDR3 is TGTGCCAGCACTGGACGGACAGGGAAGGCCGGGGAGCTGTTTTTT. Protein: CASTGRTGKAGELFF.

This clone was detected only a few times. The V gene is TRBV10-3, the J gene TRBJ2-3, with 12 bases matching TRBD2. The CDR3 is 15 amino acids. Germline CDR1 is ENHRY and CDR2 is SYGVKD. Trimming cost V 8 bases and J 5 bases; bases outside gene matches: 8. The DNA for the CDR3 is TGTGCCATCGGGAGGACTAGCGGGGTCATAGATACGCAGTATTTT. Its translation is CAIGRTSGVIDTQYF.

This chain uses TRBV11-1 with TRBJ1-1; D might be TRBD1 (5 bases). CDR3 length equals 16 residues. Germline lookup yields CDR1 SGHAT and CDR2 FQDESV (reference sequence). V lost 5 bases and J lost 1, with 17 bases in between. DNA for the CDR3: TGTGCCAGCAGCCCTACCCCCCAGGGTCGGAACACTGAAGCTTTCTTT. Protein product: CASSPTPQGRNTEAFF.

This clone came up once. The chain has TRBV19 and TRBJ1-1; a weak D match, TRBD1 (6 bases). The CDR3 is 14 residues long. Trimming left V 7 bases short and J 1 base short, with 13 bases between. From germline, CDR1 is LNHDA and CDR2 SQIVND (reference sequence). CDR3 region: CASKQRGGNTEAFF. CDR3 DNA sequence: TGTGCCAGTAAACAGCGAGGGGGGAACACTGAAGCTTTCTTT.

V usage is TRBV20-1 and J usage is TRBJ2-7, with D uncertain. V was trimmed by 3 bases and J by 8 bases, leaving 11 bases between them. Germline loops: CDR1 DFQATT, CDR2 SNEGSKA (reference sequence). CDR3 length equals 11 residues. CDR3 protein: CSARVSSQQYF. CDR3 in DNA: TGCAGTGCTAGGGTCAGTTCCCAGCAGTACTTC.

The genes are TRBV28 and TRBJ2-1; D might be TRBD1 (5 bases). The germline V gene has CDR1 MDHEN and CDR2 SYDVKM. The CDR3 totals 15 residues. Trimming stripped 7 bases from V and 0 bases from J, with 13 bases between. CDR3 nucleotides: TGTGCCAGCAAGGTGCAGGGTAGCTCCTACAATGAGCAGTTCTTC. It translates to CASKVQGSSYNEQFF.

The chain employs TRBV9 and TRBJ1-2; 11 bases agree with TRBD1. After removal of 4 bases from V and 4 bases from J, the junction contained 12 bases not matched to a gene. Looked up from germline, CDR1 is SGDLS and CDR2 is YYNGEE. This CDR3 has 17 residues. The CDR3 DNA reads as TGTGCCAGCAGCTCGCGGGACAGGGGGAGTCAGGCCTATGGCTACACCTTC. It encodes CASSSRDRGSQAYGYTF.

V gene TRBV5-1 combines with J gene TRBJ2-7; D is perhaps TRBD1 (6 bases). This CDR3 spans 13 amino acids. The V end was cut by 4 bases, the J end by 3 bases, with 11 bases between. The V gene's germline CDR1 is SGHRS and CDR2 YFSETQ. The CDR3 DNA reads as TGCGCCAGCAGCACCGGACAGATCTACGAGCAGTACTTC. Translating gives CASSTGQIYEQYF.